This T cell receptor beta chain originates from a study of blood T cells in healthy people across ages. General study points: It was found that TCR beta diversity correlated strongly with the percentage of naive T cells. Those diversity estimates obtained from one million T cells were thought to be underestimates. Unsorted PBMCs blocked a conclusive comparison of naive and antigen-experienced cells.

The authors ran a second PCR of about 6 to 11 cycles using a sample-barcoded 5' primer and a J-beta primer mix. TCRdb recomputed calls from the 5' RACE reads with MiXCR, one row per CDR3 protein. The table records roughly 1,700,000 distinct CDR3 sequences, under 30% of them present only once. This CDR3 region has 17 residues. Germline V gene data show CDR1 as KGHSH and CDR2 as LQKENI. With 6 bases removed from V and 4 bases from J, the gap between germline ends came to 25 bases. To note about this clonotype: Its antigen is as yet unknown.

The TCR comes from a woman aged 25 to 39 in good health. This rearrangement joins TRBV18 to TRBJ2-7, with D perhaps assigned TRBD1 or TRBD2 (5 bases each). Sequenced material: blood. The CDR3 DNA reads as TGTGCCAGCTCCCGACCTACCCCCCGGGACGGCGAGTACGAGCAGTACTTC. It codes for CASSRPTPRDGEYEQYF.